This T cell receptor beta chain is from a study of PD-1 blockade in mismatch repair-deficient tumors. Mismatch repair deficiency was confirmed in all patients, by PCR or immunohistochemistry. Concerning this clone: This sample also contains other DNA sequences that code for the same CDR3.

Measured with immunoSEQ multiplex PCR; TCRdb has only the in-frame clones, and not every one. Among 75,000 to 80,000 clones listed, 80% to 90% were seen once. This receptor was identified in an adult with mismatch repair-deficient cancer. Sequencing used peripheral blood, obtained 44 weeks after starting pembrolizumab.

The DNA of the CDR3 is TGTGCCAGCAGCGTAGGCGAACTAGCGGGCACAGATACGCAGTATTTT. Its translation is CASSVGELAGTDTQYF. The rearrangement links TRBV9 to TRBJ2-3; TRBD2 agrees at 8 bases. CDR3 length equals 16 residues. With 0 bases clipped from V and 1 base from J, the junction kept 4 bases outside the gene matches. Germline V CDR1 and CDR2: SGDLS, YYNGEE.